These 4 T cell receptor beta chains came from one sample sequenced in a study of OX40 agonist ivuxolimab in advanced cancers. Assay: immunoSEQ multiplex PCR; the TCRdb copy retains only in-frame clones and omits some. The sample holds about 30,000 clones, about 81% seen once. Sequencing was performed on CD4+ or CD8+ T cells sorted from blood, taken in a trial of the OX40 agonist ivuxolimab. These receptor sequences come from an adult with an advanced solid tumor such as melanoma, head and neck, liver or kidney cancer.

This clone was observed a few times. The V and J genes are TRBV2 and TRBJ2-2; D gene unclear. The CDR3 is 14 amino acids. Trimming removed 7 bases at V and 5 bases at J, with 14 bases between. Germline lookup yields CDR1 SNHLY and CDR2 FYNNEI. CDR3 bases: TGTGCCAGCACGGCAGGCACGGAGACCGGGGAGCTGTTTTTT. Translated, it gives CASTAGTETGELFF.

DNA of the CDR3: TGTGCCAGCAGTCCCCTCTCTCCCAGCGGATTTGAGGAGCAGTACTTC. Amino acids: CASSPLSPSGFEEQYF. V is TRBV27 and J is TRBJ2-7, with a tentative D call TRBD2 (5 bases). Trimming shortened V by 5 bases and J by 7 bases, and 24 bases separated the two germline ends. Germline V gene data show CDR1 as MNHEY and CDR2 as SMNVEV (reference sequence). The CDR3 is 16 amino acids.

CDR3 region: CSVPRTGSEQYF. The CDR3 DNA follows: TGCAGCGTGCCTAGGACAGGTTCCGAGCAGTACTTC. The V and J genes are TRBV29-1 and TRBJ2-7; 7 bases agree with TRBD1. The CDR3 runs to 12 residues. Trimming took 6 bases from V and 6 from J; bases not matched to a gene: 8. In germline, CDR1 is SQVTM, CDR2 ANQGSEA.

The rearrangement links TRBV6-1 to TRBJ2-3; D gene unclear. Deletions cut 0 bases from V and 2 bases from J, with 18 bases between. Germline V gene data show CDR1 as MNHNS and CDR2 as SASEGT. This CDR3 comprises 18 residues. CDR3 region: CASSEAPTGGLSTDTQYF. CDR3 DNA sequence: TGTGCCAGCAGTGAAGCGCCAACGGGTGGGCTTTCCACAGATACGCAGTATTTT.